This T cell receptor beta chain stems from a study of vaccination effects on CD4 cells after COVID-19. Germline-derived CDR1 and CDR2 are MNHEY and SVGAGI. This CDR3 comprises 14 residues. The J segment lost 4 bases and the V segment lost 2 bases, leaving 0 bases of the junction unmatched. Sequencing followed a ViraFEST assay step that expanded antigen-specific CD4+ T cells with viral peptide pools. Upon completion of around ten days in culture, CD4+ T cells were isolated. Each participant was given two doses of one vaccine (BNT162b2 or mRNA-1273). This clone has more than one count but fewer than ten. The antigen is not known. Assay used: immunoSEQ multiplex PCR; TCRdb lists only in-frame clones, some missing. The repertoire includes approximately 30,000 clones, around 79% of them detected once, and roughly 10% sits in the top ten.

The receptor comes from a human donor who received a COVID-19 vaccine. This chain uses TRBV6-5 with TRBJ1-5; TRBD1 agrees at 9 bases. The source material was CD4+ T cells from PBMCs cultured with HCoV-NL63 spike peptides, sampled after COVID-19 vaccination. The CDR3 DNA sequence: TGTGCCAGCAGTTACGGACAGGGGAATCAGCCCCAGCATTTT. This gives the protein CASSYGQGNQPQHF.